This T cell receptor beta chain is drawn from a study of blood T cell repertoires in COVID-19. The assay was immunoSEQ multiplex PCR, and TCRdb's table has in-frame clones only and misses some. The sample includes fewer than 250,000 clones, 83% seen only once; the top ten take under 3%. The CDR3 contains 14 residues. The germline gives CDR1 GTSNPN, CDR2 SVGIG (reference sequence). Germline trimming cut 3 bases from V and 5 bases from J; bases unmatched to any gene: 4. The V and J genes are TRBV30 and TRBJ2-1, with 10 bases fitting TRBD1. This sequence was found in a woman between 35 and 50 years old with active or convalescent COVID-19. Sequencing was done on a sample of peripheral blood. CDR3 nucleotide sequence: TGTGCCTGGAGGCGGGACAGGGGACACAATGAGCAGTTCTTC. Translated: CAWRRDRGHNEQFF.